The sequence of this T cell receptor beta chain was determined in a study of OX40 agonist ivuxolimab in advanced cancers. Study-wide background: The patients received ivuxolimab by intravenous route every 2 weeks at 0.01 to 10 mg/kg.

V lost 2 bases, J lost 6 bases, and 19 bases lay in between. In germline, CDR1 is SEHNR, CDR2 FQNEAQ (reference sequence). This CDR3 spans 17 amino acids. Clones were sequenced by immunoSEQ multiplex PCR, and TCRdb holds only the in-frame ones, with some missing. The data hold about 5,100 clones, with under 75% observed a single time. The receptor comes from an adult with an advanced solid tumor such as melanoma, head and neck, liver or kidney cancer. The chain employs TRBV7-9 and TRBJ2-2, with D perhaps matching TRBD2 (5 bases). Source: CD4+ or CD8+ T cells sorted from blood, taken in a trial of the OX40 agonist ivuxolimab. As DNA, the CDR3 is TGTGCCAGCAGCTTACGGAGCAGGAGGTTGGAACCCGGGGAGCTGTTTTTT. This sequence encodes CASSLRSRRLEPGELFF.